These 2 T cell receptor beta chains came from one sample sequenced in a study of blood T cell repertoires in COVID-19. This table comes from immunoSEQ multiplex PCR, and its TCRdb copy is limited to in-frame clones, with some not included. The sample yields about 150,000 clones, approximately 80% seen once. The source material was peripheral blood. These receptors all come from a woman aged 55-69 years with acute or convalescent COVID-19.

The CDR3 DNA sequence: TGTGCCAGCAGCCAAGTCAGGGGTTATGGCTACACCTTC. It translates to CASSQVRGYGYTF. The chain employs TRBV3-1 (or the pseudogene TRBV3-2) and TRBJ1-2; D possibly corresponds to TRBD1 (6 bases). Per the germline V gene, CDR1 is LGHDT and CDR2 is YNNKEL (reference sequence). Trimming left V 1 base short and J 5 bases short, with 8 bases between. The CDR3 sequence is 13 residues long.

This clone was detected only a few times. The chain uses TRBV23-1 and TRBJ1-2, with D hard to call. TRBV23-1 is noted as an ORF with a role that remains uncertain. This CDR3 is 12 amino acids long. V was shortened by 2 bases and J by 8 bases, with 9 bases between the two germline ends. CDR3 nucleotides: TGCGCCAGCAGTCAAGTTATACAAGGCTACACCTTC. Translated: CASSQVIQGYTF.